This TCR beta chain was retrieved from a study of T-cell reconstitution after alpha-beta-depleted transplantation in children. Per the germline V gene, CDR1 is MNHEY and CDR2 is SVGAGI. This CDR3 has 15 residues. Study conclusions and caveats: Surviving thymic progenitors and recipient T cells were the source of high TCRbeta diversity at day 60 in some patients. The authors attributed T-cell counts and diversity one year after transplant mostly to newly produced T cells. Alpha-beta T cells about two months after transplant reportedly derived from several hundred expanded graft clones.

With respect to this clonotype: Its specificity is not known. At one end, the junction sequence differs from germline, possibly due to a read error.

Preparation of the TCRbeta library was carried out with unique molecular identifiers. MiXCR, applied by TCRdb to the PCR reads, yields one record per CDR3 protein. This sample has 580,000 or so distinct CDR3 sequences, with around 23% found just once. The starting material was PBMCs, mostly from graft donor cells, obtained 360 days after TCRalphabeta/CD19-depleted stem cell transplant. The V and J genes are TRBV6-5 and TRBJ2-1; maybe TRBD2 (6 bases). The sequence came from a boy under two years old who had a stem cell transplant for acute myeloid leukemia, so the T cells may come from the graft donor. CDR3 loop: CASSYGGMGYHEQFF. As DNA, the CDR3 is TGTGCCAGCAGTTACGGGGGGATGGGCTACCATGAGCAGTTCTTC.